This T cell receptor beta chain was obtained from a study of identical twins. Template switching supplied a universal primer site; unique molecular identifiers were carried on the cDNA. TCRdb ran MiXCR on the 5' RACE reads and lists one entry per CDR3 protein. Here the sample spans 500,000 or so distinct CDR3 sequences, 14% being singletons. Another study also made use of these data, one on yellow fever vaccine responses in identical twins.

This receptor was obtained from a woman aged 18-35 years in good health. The specimen sequenced was CD4+ T cells sorted from blood.

CDR3 region: CASSFRGGWEQYF. Here the CDR3 DNA reads TGTGCCAGCAGTTTCAGGGGGGGTTGGGAGCAGTACTTC. The rearrangement uses TRBV27 and TRBJ2-7; D could derive from TRBD1 or TRBD2 (7 bases each). The CDR3 length is 13 residues. Per the germline V gene, CDR1 is MNHEY and CDR2 is SMNVEV (reference sequence). V was clipped by 3 bases and J by 7 bases, with 13 bases between them.